This T cell receptor (beta chain) was sequenced in a study of neurological immune-mediated disorders. Time point here: technical triplicate 1. Libraries from sorted cells each used approximately 1 million CD4+ or CD8+ T cells. This clonotype was seen at least ten times. Its specificity is not known. The ends lost 2 bases at V and 5 bases at J; junction bases unmatched: 0. The CDR3 contains 13 residues. The authors made cDNA by 5'RACE with 10-nucleotide random UMIs. TCRdb used MiXCR to reprocess the 5' RACE reads, holding one entry per CDR3 protein. The table has 25,000 or so distinct CDR3 sequences, approximately 13% seen once. Study findings and constraints: Patients with HTLV-1-associated myelopathy showed the most TCR clonal expansion. Those with multiple sclerosis showed the least, falling below healthy controls.

This clonotype was sampled from a female donor with HTLV-1-associated myelopathy (HAM/TSP). The sample comprised CD4+ T cells from blood. This chain links TRBV12-3 or TRBV12-4 with TRBJ2-5, with 9 bases lining up with TRBD2. The CDR3 DNA sequence: TGTGCCAGCAGTTTAACTAGCGGGGAGACCCAGTACTTC. Residues: CASSLTSGETQYF.